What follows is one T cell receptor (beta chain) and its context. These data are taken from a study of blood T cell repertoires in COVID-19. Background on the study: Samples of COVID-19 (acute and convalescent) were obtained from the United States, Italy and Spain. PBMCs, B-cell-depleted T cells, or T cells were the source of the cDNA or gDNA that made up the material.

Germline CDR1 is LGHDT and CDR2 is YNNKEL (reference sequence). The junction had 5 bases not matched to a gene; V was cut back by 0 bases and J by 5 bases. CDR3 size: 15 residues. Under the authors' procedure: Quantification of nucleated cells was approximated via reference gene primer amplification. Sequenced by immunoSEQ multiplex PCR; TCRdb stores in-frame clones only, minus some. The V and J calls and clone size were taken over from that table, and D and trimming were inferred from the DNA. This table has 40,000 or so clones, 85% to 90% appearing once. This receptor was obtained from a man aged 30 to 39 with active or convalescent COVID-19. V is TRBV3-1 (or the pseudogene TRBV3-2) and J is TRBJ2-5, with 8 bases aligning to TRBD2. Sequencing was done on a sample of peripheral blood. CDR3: CASSQDGRAYETQYF. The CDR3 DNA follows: TGTGCCAGCAGCCAAGACGGGAGGGCCTACGAGACCCAGTACTTC.